This T cell receptor (beta chain) emerged from a study of beta chain features in type 1 diabetes (dated by TCRdb to the late 2010s). Looking at the study overall: Patients and healthy donors did not differ in mean age, gender distribution, total cell number or subset yield. A total of around 100 million sorted cells were examined across all samples, and RNA yield correlated strongly with the number of cells per subset. Regulatory and stem cell-like memory subsets were obtained from only 8 patients and roughly 8 healthy donors, while naive and central memory subsets were obtained from all 30 or so donors. The study compared TCRB repertoires of sorted circulating CD4+ T cell subsets between recently diagnosed type 1 diabetes patients and matched healthy donors.

Broad study findings and their caveats: A moderate but significant shortening of TCRB CDR3 length was observed in type 1 diabetes patients in all four CD4+ subsets. Naive, central memory and regulatory TCRB repertoires appeared to be more similar among patients than among healthy donors. Patients with type 1 diabetes made fewer insertions and deleted more nucleotides at VDJ recombination sites, implying thymic rearrangement abnormalities. PCR may preferentially amplify shorter templates, but because patient and control samples were amplified and corrected together, any resulting skew would affect both groups equally. Only small numbers of individuals were included in the HLA sub-analyses, which left unresolved whether HLA type had any influence on TCRB rearrangement. Because cDNA rather than genomic DNA was sequenced, highly expressing activated cells could have been over-represented, although no difference in activation and CD3 levels was found between groups.

The entire amount of isolated RNA was reverse transcribed using the High Capacity cDNA Reverse Transcription Kit, so the sequenced TCRB transcripts were expressed ones. Deep immunoSEQ sequencing was applied to naive, central memory and regulatory T cell samples, giving an average of roughly 3.5 million total reads per sample. After sorted cells were lysed in RLT buffer, RNA was extracted with DNase-treated RNeasy Micro or Mini kits, with the choice depending on cell number. Each cell subset was processed on its own to prevent cross-contamination, while patient and healthy donor samples were processed together. The immunoSEQ multiplex PCR was used to amplify TCRB sequences from cDNA, generating 87-bp fragments that spanned the CDR3 region. Sequencing of the amplicons was done on the Illumina HiSeq platform. In the original analysis: Synthetic template baselines were used to correct PCR bias computationally, reads within Hamming distance 2 were collapsed together, and singletons that could not be merged were discarded. By aligning reads against IMGT, V, D and J genes, CDR3 length, and insertions or deletions at six rearrangement sites were assigned. Within each subset, clonotype counts were normalized to sorted cell number, after which true diversity and Gini coefficients were computed with the tcR R package. The overlap coefficient, calculated on TCRB nucleotide sequences, was used to measure repertoire sharing. TCRdb holds this immuneACCESS table with in-frame rearrangements only. Some clones are missing; in checked studies, unresolved V genes explain under half, and the rest has no known cause. V and J calls and clone size come straight from that table; D and trimming were deduced from the DNA. In this sample the table shows 330,000 or so clones, 14% of which occur a single time. The ten largest clones represent around 7% of the sample.

From each donor, a single peripheral blood sample of approximately 110 mL on average was drawn into heparinised tubes. A BD FACSAria II and a panel including CD45RO, CCR7, CD25, CD127, CD95 and CD27 were used to sort naive, central memory, regulatory and stem cell-like memory CD4+ T cells. A purity above 98% was achieved for all sorted populations. PBMCs were isolated immediately by Lymphoprep density gradient centrifugation and stained directly without culture. So that batch effects would be minimized, each experiment stained and sorted samples in pairs, pairing one healthy donor with one patient. Points on this clone: Its binding antigen is unknown. Per-base qualities were not stored, and no clone one base away is much larger. Other DNA sequences in this sample translate to the same CDR3.

The junction shows trimming of 4 bases on V and 7 bases on J, plus 8 bases between the germline ends. The CDR3, from cysteine to phenylalanine, totals 12 residues. The DNA shown is the 36-base CDR3, in frame from base 1. CDR1 MNHEY and CDR2 SVGAGI are derived from the germline V gene. The sample comprised central memory CD4+ T cells from blood. The rearrangement joined TRBV6-5 to TRBJ1-3, with TRBD1 tentatively as D gene (5 bases match). This receptor was identified in a man younger than 40 in good health. The CDR3 reads as follows: CASSSPGNTIYF. The sequenced DNA: TGTGCCAGCAGTTCCCCAGGGAACACCATATATTTT.